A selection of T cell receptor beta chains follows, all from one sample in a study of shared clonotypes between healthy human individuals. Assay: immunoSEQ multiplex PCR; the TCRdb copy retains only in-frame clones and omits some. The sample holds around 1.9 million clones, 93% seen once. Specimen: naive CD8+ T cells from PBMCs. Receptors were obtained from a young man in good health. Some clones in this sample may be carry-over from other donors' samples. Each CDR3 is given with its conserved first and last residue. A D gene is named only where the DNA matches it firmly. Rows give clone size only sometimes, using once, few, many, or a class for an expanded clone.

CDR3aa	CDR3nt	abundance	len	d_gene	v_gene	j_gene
CASSEQAGDTEAFF	TGTGCCAGCAGCGAACAGGCTGGGGACACTGAAGCTTTCTTT	once	14	-	TRBV27	TRBJ1-1
CASSIKPVFGISYEQYF	TGTGCCAGCAGCATAAAGCCGGTTTTTGGCATCTCCTACGAGCAGTACTTC	-	17	-	TRBV7-8	TRBJ2-7
CASSARLAGERVKTQYF	TGTGCCAGCAGCGCCCGACTAGCGGGAGAGAGAGTGAAGACCCAGTACTTC	-	17	TRBD2	TRBV9	TRBJ2-5
CASSFPRDRNNEQFF	TGCGCCAGCAGCTTTCCCCGGGACAGGAACAATGAGCAGTTCTTC	few	15	TRBD1	TRBV5-1	TRBJ2-1
CASSVGGVNTEAFF	TGTGCCAGCAGCGTAGGTGGGGTAAACACTGAAGCTTTCTTT	-	14	-	TRBV9	TRBJ1-1
CASSLRGGGMNTEAFF	TGTGCCAGCAGCTTACGTGGAGGGGGGATGAACACTGAAGCTTTCTTT	-	16	-	TRBV7-9	TRBJ1-1
CSVHGLAGIDEQYF	TGCAGCGTTCACGGACTAGCGGGAATAGACGAGCAGTACTTC	-	14	TRBD2	TRBV29-1	TRBJ2-7
CASSQEQNTEAFF	TGTGCCAGCAGCCAAGAGCAGAACACTGAAGCTTTCTTT	-	13	-	TRBV14	TRBJ1-1
CASIPKTSKANYGYTF	TGTGCCAGTATCCCGAAAACTTCAAAAGCCAACTATGGCTACACCTTC	-	16	-	TRBV19	TRBJ1-2
CASSPRTGVNTEAFF	TGTGCCAGCAGCCCGAGGACAGGGGTGAACACTGAAGCTTTCTTT	-	15	TRBD1	TRBV9	TRBJ1-1
CASSDGRGQPQHF	TGTGCCAGCAGTGACGGGCGGGGTCAGCCCCAGCATTTT	-	13	-	TRBV6-1	TRBJ1-5
CASSFGGTTLRADTQYF	TGTGCCAGCAGCTTCGGAGGGACAACCCTAAGGGCAGATACGCAGTATTTT	-	17	-	TRBV28	TRBJ2-3
CASSTIRDTRLDNYGYTF	TGTGCCAGCAGTACTATACGGGACACCCGTCTTGATAACTATGGCTACACCTTC	-	18	-	TRBV27	TRBJ1-2
CASSPLYREMLYGYTF	TGTGCCAGTAGTCCGTTGTACAGGGAGATGCTATATGGCTACACCTTC	-	16	-	TRBV19	TRBJ1-2
CASTRTGGGAGELFF	TGTGCCAGCACCCGGACAGGGGGAGGAGCCGGGGAGCTGTTTTTT	-	15	TRBD1	TRBV6-9	TRBJ2-2
CASSPQGARPNYGYTF	TGTGCCAGCAGTCCACAGGGGGCGCGTCCTAACTATGGCTACACCTTC	-	16	TRBD1	TRBV27	TRBJ1-2
CASSLSGGSGEQFF	TGTGCCAGCAGTTTATCGGGGGGTTCAGGTGAGCAGTTCTTC	-	14	-	TRBV27	TRBJ2-1
CATSKRTGRAFNEQFF	TGTGCCACCAGCAAAAGAACGGGGAGGGCCTTCAATGAGCAGTTCTTC	-	16	TRBD2	TRBV15	TRBJ2-1
CASSYRAGGETQYF	TGTGCCAGCAGTTACAGGGCGGGAGGGGAGACCCAGTACTTC	-	14	TRBD2	TRBV6-5	TRBJ2-5
CASSLGSGLYYEQYF	TGTGCCAGCAGCTTAGGGTCGGGACTATACTACGAGCAGTACTTC	-	15	TRBD2	TRBV7-8	TRBJ2-7
CASSLVGALSNAEAFF	TGTGCCAGCAGCTTAGTTGGGGCCCTATCGAACGCTGAAGCTTTCTTT	-	16	-	TRBV7-9	TRBJ1-1
CASSPRPRGYEQYF	TGTGCCAGCAGCCCGAGACCTAGGGGCTACGAGCAGTACTTC	-	14	-	TRBV7-8	TRBJ2-7
CASSTYLLAGYPARSGETQYF	TGTGCCAGCAGTACCTACTTACTGGCGGGATACCCAGCTAGATCCGGAGAGACCCAGTACTTC	once	21	-	TRBV28	TRBJ2-5
CASSTGYPYSNQPQHF	TGTGCCAGTAGTACAGGGTACCCTTATAGCAATCAGCCCCAGCATTTT	-	16	-	TRBV19	TRBJ1-5
CASSEHTGVTADTQYF	TGTGCCAGCAGTGAACATACCGGGGTTACAGCAGATACGCAGTATTTT	once	16	-	TRBV6-1	TRBJ2-3
CASRPGLRTEAFF	TGTGCCAGCAGGCCTGGACTGAGGACTGAAGCTTTCTTT	-	13	-	TRBV7-2	TRBJ1-1